What follows are 24 T cell receptor beta chains derived from one specimen sequenced in a study of breast tumors, draining lymph nodes, adjacent tissues. TCRdb reanalysed the multiplex PCR reads using MiXCR and keeps one entry per CDR3 protein. Of approximately 88,000 distinct CDR3 sequences in the sample, approximately 28% were seen once. Samples came from axillary lymph nodes draining the breast cancer. The sequenced sample consisted of axillary lymph node tissue. The receptors here all came from a female donor with breast cancer. Some clones in this sample may be carry-over from other donors' samples.

Notes on this clonotype: An end of the junction does not agree with germline; a read error may underlie this. The rearrangement joins TRBV7-9 to TRBJ2-5, with 7 bases that match TRBD1. The CDR3 length is 15 residues. Per germline, CDR1 SEHNR and CDR2 FQNEAQ (reference sequence). The CDR3 DNA follows: TGTGTCAGCAGCGCACTGACAGGGAAAGGAGAGACCCAGCACTTC. Translation: CVSSALTGKGETQHF.

This clonotype has more than one count but fewer than ten. The chain couples TRBV27 to TRBJ2-3; 10 nucleotides align to TRBD2. Germline CDR1 is MNHEY and CDR2 is SMNVEV (reference sequence). Trimming took 3 bases from V and 3 from J; bases not matched to a gene: 6. This CDR3 has 16 amino acids. The CDR3 is CASSFRLAGVTDTQYF. Here the CDR3 DNA reads TGTGCCAGCAGTTTTCGGCTAGCGGGAGTAACAGATACGCAGTATTTT.

This clonotype was detected ten times or more. The rearrangement joins TRBV25-1 to TRBJ1-5, with no clear D. The CDR3 extends over 11 amino acids. The ends were cut back, 2 bases at V and 8 bases at J, with 4 bases in the middle. From germline, CDR1 is MGHDK and CDR2 SYGVNS. DNA for the CDR3: TGTGCCAGCAGTGAACTAAAGCCCCAGCATTTT. As protein: CASSELKPQHF.

This clonotype was seen ten or more times. This sequence joins TRBV5-1 and TRBJ2-7; 14 positions match TRBD2. Germline V gene lookup returns CDR1 SGHRS and CDR2 YFSETQ. The CDR3 sequence is 16 residues long. The J segment lost 5 bases and the V segment lost 3 bases, leaving 7 bases of the junction unmatched. CDR3 bases: TGCGCCAGCAGCTGGGGTGCGGGACTAGCGGGAGACGAGCAGTACTTC. This encodes CASSWGAGLAGDEQYF.

This clonotype was detected ten times or more. The chain couples TRBV4-3 to TRBJ2-3, with D possibly being TRBD1 (5 bases). V lost 1 base and J lost 6, with 8 bases in between. There are 13 residues in the CDR3. Germline V lookup: CDR1 LGHNA, CDR2 YSLEER. In DNA form, the CDR3 reads TGCGCCAGCAGCCAAGTTGGGGCGGATACGCAGTATTTT. It specifies CASSQVGADTQYF.

This CDR3 is CASSVENGEDRGELFF. CDR3 coding DNA: TGTGCCAGCAGCGTAGAGAACGGGGAGGACCGGGGGGAGCTGTTTTTT. The gene calls are TRBV9 and TRBJ2-2; a weak D match, TRBD2 (6 bases). Germline CDR1 reads SGDLS; CDR2 reads YYNGEE. The CDR3 extends over 16 amino acids. The V gene lost 0 bases and the J gene lost 8 bases, with 17 bases spanning the gap.

This sequence joins TRBV30 and TRBJ2-1; a weak D match, TRBD1 (6 bases). Germline V CDR1 and CDR2: GTSNPN, SVGIG (reference sequence). The CDR3 sequence is 13 residues long. V lost 2 bases and J 6 bases, leaving 11 bases between the germline ends. CDR3 sequence reads: CAWSTQGGNEQFF. CDR3 coding DNA: TGTGCCTGGAGTACCCAAGGGGGCAATGAGCAGTTCTTC. Drawing the rest from reference TRBV30 and TRBJ2-1, the complete variable domain is SQTIHQWPATLVQPVGSPLSLECTVEGTSNPNLYWYRQAAGRGLQLLFYSVGIGQISSEVPQNLSASRPQDRQFILSSKKLLLSDSGFYLCAWSTQGGNEQFFGPGTRLTVL.

This clonotype was seen at least ten times. This chain uses TRBV20-1 with TRBJ1-2, with D perhaps TRBD1 (5 bases). The V and J ends lost 0 bases and 4 bases respectively, with 6 bases between them. This CDR3 comprises 12 residues. CDR1 is DFQATT, CDR2 SNEGSKA, per germline (reference sequence). CDR3 DNA sequence: TGCAGTGCTAGAGACGGGGGCTATGGCTACACCTTC. It encodes CSARDGGYGYTF.

In its sample, this clonotype was seen many times. The rearrangement joins TRBV5-5 to TRBJ2-5, with D perhaps matching TRBD2 (6 bases). The CDR3 is made up of 17 amino acids. V lost 1 base, J lost 5 bases, and 21 bases lay in between. Germline V gene data show CDR1 as SGHKS and CDR2 as YYEKEE (reference sequence). The CDR3 sequence: CASSLMGGYAFVETQYF. The CDR3, as DNA: TGTGCCAGCAGCTTGATGGGGGGTTATGCGTTCGTGGAGACCCAGTACTTC.

This clonotype was recorded at least ten times. V gene TRBV4-1 combines with J gene TRBJ2-5; D is possibly TRBD2 (6 bases). This CDR3 has 15 amino acids. The germline V gene encodes CDR1 MGHRA and CDR2 YSYEKL. Trimming took off 1 base at V and 2 bases at J, with 11 bases between the two ends. CDR3 protein: CASSQVGGAQETQYF. The CDR3 coding sequence is TGCGCCAGCAGCCAAGTCGGCGGGGCGCAAGAGACCCAGTACTTC.

Details on this clonotype: A much larger clone lies a single base off, so this may be a read error. The CDR3 DNA reads TGTGCCAGCAGCATCGGACTGACATACGAGCAGTACTTC. Protein: CASSIGLTYEQYF. V and J are TRBV5-6 and TRBJ2-7; a possible D gene is TRBD2 (5 bases). The CDR3 length is 13 residues. V was trimmed by 4 bases and J by 4 bases, leaving 12 bases between them. Germline V gene sequence: CDR1 SGHDT, CDR2 YYEEEE. Together with reference TRBV5-6 and TRBJ2-7, the CDR3 gives the full variable domain: DAGVTQSPTHLIKTRGQQVTLRCSPKSGHDTVSWYQQALGQGPQFIFQYYEEEERQRGNFPDRFSGHQFPNYSSELNVNALLLGDSALYLCASSIGLTYEQYFGPGTRLTVT.

A word on this clonotype: The junction shows a germline mismatch at one end, possibly a read error. This sequence joins TRBV10-3 and TRBJ2-1; the D gene is possibly TRBD2 (5 bases). This CDR3 contains 12 residues. Per the germline V gene, CDR1 is ENHRY and CDR2 is SYGVKD. The CDR3 DNA sequence: TGTGCCATCAGTGAGTCTTGGGGAGAGCAGCTCTTC. Translating it yields CAISESWGEQLF.

Concerning this clonotype: A read error is possible here, since a much larger clone lies one base away. This sequence joins TRBV6-2 or TRBV6-3 and TRBJ1-5; no clear D. V was shortened by 8 bases and J by 4 bases, with 9 bases between the two germline ends. The CDR3 has 12 amino acids. Germline V gene data show CDR1 as MNHEY and CDR2 as SVGEGT. CDR3 nucleotide sequence: TGTGCCAGCGCTATGCCGAATCAGCCCCAGCATTTT. Translating it yields CASAMPNQPQHF.

In regard to this clonotype: A much more abundant neighbour one base away suggests this may be a read error. The J gene is TRBJ1-2, the V gene TRBV6-1; D is uncertain. Germline V gene lookup returns CDR1 MNHNS and CDR2 SASEGT. CDR3 length: 14 residues. The germline V and J ends were trimmed by 5 bases and 7 bases, with 17 bases remaining between them. CDR3 loop: CASSHRGGSAGYTF. For the CDR3, the DNA is TGTGCCAGCAGTCATCGTGGAGGATCAGCTGGCTACACCTTC.

This clonotype came up many times. V gene TRBV12-3 or TRBV12-4 combines with J gene TRBJ2-6, with D maybe TRBD2 (6 bases). CDR3 length equals 16 residues. Trimming removed 5 bases from V and 0 bases from J, with 11 bases in between. CDR3 residues: CASSLIAASGANVLTF. CDR3 sequence (DNA): TGTGCCAGCAGTCTCATAGCGGCCTCTGGGGCCAACGTCCTGACTTTC.

This clonotype was seen ten or more times. The chain carries TRBV24-1 and TRBJ2-1, with a tentative D call TRBD1 (5 bases). The CDR3 is 11 amino acids. V dropped 9 bases and J dropped 8 bases, with 10 bases sitting between them. Germline lookup yields CDR1 KGHDR and CDR2 SFDVKD. This CDR3 is CATSGFDEQFF. In DNA form, the CDR3 reads TGTGCCACCTCAGGGTTCGATGAGCAGTTCTTC.

Remarks on this clonotype: A junction end diverges from the germline sequence, so it may reflect a read error. V and J are TRBV19 and TRBJ1-2; unclear D gene. CDR1 is LNHDA and CDR2 is SQIVND in the germline V gene (reference sequence). The CDR3 runs 11 residues. CDR3 bases: TGCGCCAGTAGCCTATCGTGGAGCCACACCTTC. It yields the protein CASSLSWSHTF.

In its sample, this clonotype was seen many times. This clone may be a read error of a much larger clone one base away. J is TRBJ2-7 and V is TRBV5-5; D is undetermined. Germline CDR1 is SGHKS and CDR2 is YYEKEE (reference sequence). The CDR3 length is 12 residues. Trimming left V 0 bases short and J 6 bases short, with 7 bases between. The CDR3 DNA sequence: TGTGCCAGCAGCTTGGAGGTCTCCGAGCAGTACTTC. Translation gives CASSLEVSEQYF.

The chain combines TRBV9 with TRBJ1-1, with unresolved D. Between the trimmed V and J ends, which lost 1 base and 7 bases, there was a span of 20 bases. The germline CDR1 and CDR2 sequences are SGDLS and YYNGEE. CDR3 length equals 16 residues. The CDR3 here is CASSVSKGRRSGEAFF. The CDR3, as DNA: TGTGCCAGCAGCGTAAGTAAGGGAAGGCGATCGGGTGAAGCTTTCTTT.

In this sample, this clonotype turned up many times. This may come from a read error, since a much larger clone is one base off. The chain uses TRBV20-1 and TRBJ1-2; D gene ambiguous. The germline V gene encodes CDR1 DFQATT and CDR2 SNEGSKA (reference sequence). This CDR3 region has 12 residues. This CDR3 reads CSAPDSNYGSTF. In DNA, the CDR3 is TGCAGTGCTCCTGATAGTAACTATGGCTCCACCTTC.

A word on this clonotype: This may come from a read error, since a much larger clone is one base off. This chain links TRBV6-1 with TRBJ2-1; the match to TRBD1 covers 8 bases. Unmatched junction bases numbered 12, after V lost 11 bases and J lost 6 bases. This CDR3 comprises 14 residues. CDR1 and CDR2 from the germline V gene are MNHNS and SASEGT. In nucleotides, the CDR3 is TGTGCCGGTACAATCGGACAGGGTAGCAATGAGCAGTTCTTC. As protein: CAGTIGQGSNEQFF.

This clonotype was seen at least ten times. V is TRBV19 and J is TRBJ2-5; 11 nucleotides match TRBD2. J was trimmed by 0 bases and V by 5 bases; bases with no gene match: 2. The CDR3 extends over 15 amino acids. CDR1 and CDR2 from the germline V gene are LNHDA and SQIVND (reference sequence). The CDR3 sequence is CASSVAGGYQETQYF. CDR3 coding DNA: TGTGCCAGTAGTGTAGCGGGGGGGTACCAAGAGACCCAGTACTTC. Supplemented by reference TRBV19 and TRBJ2-5, the full variable domain reads DGGITQSPKYLFRKEGQNVTLSCEQNLNHDAMYWYRQDPGQGLRLIYYSQIVNDFQKGDIAEGYSVSREKKESFPLTVTSAQKNPTAFYLCASSVAGGYQETQYFGPGTRLLVL.

This clonotype was seen ten or more times. The chain uses TRBV30 and TRBJ1-4; 7 positions match TRBD1. The ends lost 4 bases at V and 7 bases at J; junction bases unmatched: 6. The CDR3 sequence is 13 residues long. Germline CDR1 and CDR2: GTSNPN and SVGIG (reference sequence). CDR3 amino acids: CAWTRGRGEKLFF. The CDR3, as DNA: TGTGCCTGGACTAGGGGGCGTGGTGAAAAACTGTTTTTT.

This clonotype was counted ten times or more. The V call is TRBV15, the J call TRBJ1-4, with 7 bases identical to TRBD1. Losses at the gene ends were 1 base for V and 7 bases for J; bases not matched to a gene: 6. This CDR3 has 15 amino acids. CDR1 is LNHNV and CDR2 is YYDKDF in the germline V gene (reference sequence). CDR3: CATSRGSDRSEKLFF. The CDR3 DNA reads as TGTGCCACCAGCAGAGGATCGGACAGGTCTGAAAAACTGTTTTTT. Full variable domain (missing parts from reference TRBV15 and TRBJ1-4): DAMVIQNPRYQVTQFGKPVTLSCSQTLNHNVMYWYQQKSSQAPKLLFHYYDKDFNNEADTPDNFQSRRPNTSFCFLDIRSPGLGDTAMYLCATSRGSDRSEKLFFGSGTQLSVL.